The T cell receptor beta chain under discussion was sequenced for a study of shared clonotypes between healthy human individuals (dated by TCRdb to about 2020). In the study overall: The cohort included a few men and a couple of women between 18 and 49 years of age. For each donor, three plates each were used for CD4 naive and CD4 memory, two plates were used for CD8 naive, and one plate was used for CD8 memory. Blood TCR repertoires of five healthy adults were deeply sequenced to estimate repertoire size and the extent of clonotype sharing between individuals. To increase sequencing depth and limit assay-specific biases, different laboratories used diverse techniques to prepare libraries and sequence TCR repertoires. Between about 0.8 and 9.5 billion PBMCs per donor were obtained by leukapheresis. General study outcomes and caveats: Sampling was limited to blood, and TCR repertoires in tissue likely differ from TCR repertoires in blood. Pairwise subsampling indicated that sequencing depth was expected to affect the degree of clonotype sharing among donors. Incomplete sequencing was indicated by rarefaction of sorted-subset datasets, despite the large sequencing depth. The small number of donors limited the genetic and exposure-history diversity represented. Compared with non-shared clonotypes, clonotypes shared by all four sorted-subset donors had higher generation probabilities. Sharing across a few donors was observed for around 5% of naive CD4, about 3.2% of naive CD8, 2% to 2.5% of memory CD4, and around 0.42% of memory CD8 clonotypes. Naive subsets generally had larger estimated clonotype richness than memory subsets.

The donors were healthy, HIV-negative adults with no recently reported acute infections or vaccinations. Every donor was a Caucasian adult residing in Nashville, Tennessee, USA. CD8 memory samples combined magnetically selected CD45RO+ cells with CCR7-negative CD45RA+ effector memory (TemRA) cells. Blood was obtained by leukapheresis, after which PBMCs were separated by Ficoll-Histopaque density gradient centrifugation and cryopreserved in liquid nitrogen vapor phase. Analytical flow cytometry was used to check the purity and quantity of each magnetically sorted T cell population. Genomic DNA was isolated from every sorted fraction and measured by UV absorbance on a Nanodrop 2000c. To note about this clone: Its antigen specificity is not known. There are no base qualities to consult, and no much larger clone falls within one base.

Using the deep immunoSEQ assay, TCR CDR3 regions were amplified from genomic DNA by multiplex PCR. Genomic DNA extracted from each cell subset was distributed evenly over all wells of several immunoSEQ 96-well plates, and each plate served as one replicate. For sorted subsets, about 0.2 ug genomic DNA, equal to about 30,000 T cell genomes, was loaded into each replicate PCR. Purified libraries were quantified with a Qubit 3.0 fluorometer, sized on a Bioanalyzer 2100, and re-quantified with the KAPA Library Quantification kit. Every immunoSEQ 96-well plate was sequenced on a separate single-read 150-cycle Illumina NextSeq 550 flow cell. The source study handled its data this way. Because only junctional sequences without quality scores were contained in the immunoSEQ output, filtering matching that applied to full-length reads could not be performed. Sequences were annotated with PyIR, a Python wrapper for IgBLAST v1.9, and V/J genes and CDR3 were assigned using IMGT germline references. Reads were filtered out if the reads had weak V/J assignments (E-value above 1e-6), no CDR3, stop codons, out-of-frame junctions, or ambiguous translated residues. V3J clonotypes were defined as sequences sharing the same inferred V gene, J gene, and CDR3 amino acid sequence. The percentage overlap between two repertoires was calculated by dividing the number of shared unique clonotypes by the size of the smaller repertoire. RTK rarefaction, the Chao1 estimator, and Recon v2.1 estimates of unobserved clonotypes were used to assess repertoire richness. Generation probabilities were computed with OLGA for all TCRbeta clonotypes obtained by the gDNA method from several donors. TCRdb re-hosts the immuneACCESS table, in-frame sequences only. Its copies lack some clones; in the studies checked, an unresolved V gene accounts for under half of them, and the cause for the rest is not known. The D gene and trimming were derived from the DNA, and the V and J assignments and clone size from that table. The table for this sample lists 600,000 to 750,000 clones; roughly 87% of them were counted only once. The ten largest clones add up to about a third of the sample.

Its CDR3 holds 12 amino acids, cysteine through phenylalanine. The kept DNA is CDR3 alone, 36 bases in frame from the first base. Unmatched junction bases come to 6, with V trimmed by 4 bases and J by 11 bases. From the germline V gene, CDR1 is SGHTS and CDR2 is YDEGEE. This receptor chain uses TRBV5-8 and TRBJ1-5, with 7 bases in between that match TRBD1. The sequenced material came from memory CD8+ T cells from PBMCs. The label giving this sample's cell subset or site can be read as: CD45RO+ cells pooled with CCR7-negative TemRA cells. The clonotype comes from a man aged 18 to 30 in good health. Some clones in this sample may be carry-over from other donors' samples. The CDR3 has the sequence CASSPGQIAQHF. The nucleotide sequence is TGTGCCAGCAGCCCGGGACAGATTGCCCAGCATTTT.